The T cell receptor (beta chain) described here comes from a study of cytomegalovirus exposure and HLA in healthy donors. Whole-study findings and limits: Cytomegalovirus association was listed for about 150 TCR beta chains. Reports showed the classifier diagnosing cytomegalovirus status with high specificity and sensitivity. That first-cohort TCR clusters tended to co-occur in the 100 to 150 validation repertoires was found in a later analysis.

Notes on this clone: Its matching antigen is unknown.

The CDR3 loop spans 16 amino acids. Germline CDR1 MNHEY, CDR2 SVGAGI. The V end was cut by 2 bases, the J end by 7 bases, with 20 bases between. The donors were members of the validation cohort, which comprised about 120 subjects and was separate from the first cohort of roughly 700 subjects. Assay: immunoSEQ multiplex PCR; the TCRdb copy retains only in-frame clones and omits some. The repertoire includes 100,000 to 150,000 clones, 94% of them detected once, and more than 0.9% sits in the top ten. Specimen: PBMCs. The sequence was obtained from a woman aged 18-29 years in good health and CMV-seronegative. The chain links TRBV6-5 to TRBJ1-1, with a weak D call TRBD1 (6 bases). The CDR3 is CASSYGGRRSGGEAFF. Written as DNA, the CDR3 is TGTGCCAGCAGTTACGGGGGCCGTCGGTCAGGCGGTGAAGCTTTCTTT.